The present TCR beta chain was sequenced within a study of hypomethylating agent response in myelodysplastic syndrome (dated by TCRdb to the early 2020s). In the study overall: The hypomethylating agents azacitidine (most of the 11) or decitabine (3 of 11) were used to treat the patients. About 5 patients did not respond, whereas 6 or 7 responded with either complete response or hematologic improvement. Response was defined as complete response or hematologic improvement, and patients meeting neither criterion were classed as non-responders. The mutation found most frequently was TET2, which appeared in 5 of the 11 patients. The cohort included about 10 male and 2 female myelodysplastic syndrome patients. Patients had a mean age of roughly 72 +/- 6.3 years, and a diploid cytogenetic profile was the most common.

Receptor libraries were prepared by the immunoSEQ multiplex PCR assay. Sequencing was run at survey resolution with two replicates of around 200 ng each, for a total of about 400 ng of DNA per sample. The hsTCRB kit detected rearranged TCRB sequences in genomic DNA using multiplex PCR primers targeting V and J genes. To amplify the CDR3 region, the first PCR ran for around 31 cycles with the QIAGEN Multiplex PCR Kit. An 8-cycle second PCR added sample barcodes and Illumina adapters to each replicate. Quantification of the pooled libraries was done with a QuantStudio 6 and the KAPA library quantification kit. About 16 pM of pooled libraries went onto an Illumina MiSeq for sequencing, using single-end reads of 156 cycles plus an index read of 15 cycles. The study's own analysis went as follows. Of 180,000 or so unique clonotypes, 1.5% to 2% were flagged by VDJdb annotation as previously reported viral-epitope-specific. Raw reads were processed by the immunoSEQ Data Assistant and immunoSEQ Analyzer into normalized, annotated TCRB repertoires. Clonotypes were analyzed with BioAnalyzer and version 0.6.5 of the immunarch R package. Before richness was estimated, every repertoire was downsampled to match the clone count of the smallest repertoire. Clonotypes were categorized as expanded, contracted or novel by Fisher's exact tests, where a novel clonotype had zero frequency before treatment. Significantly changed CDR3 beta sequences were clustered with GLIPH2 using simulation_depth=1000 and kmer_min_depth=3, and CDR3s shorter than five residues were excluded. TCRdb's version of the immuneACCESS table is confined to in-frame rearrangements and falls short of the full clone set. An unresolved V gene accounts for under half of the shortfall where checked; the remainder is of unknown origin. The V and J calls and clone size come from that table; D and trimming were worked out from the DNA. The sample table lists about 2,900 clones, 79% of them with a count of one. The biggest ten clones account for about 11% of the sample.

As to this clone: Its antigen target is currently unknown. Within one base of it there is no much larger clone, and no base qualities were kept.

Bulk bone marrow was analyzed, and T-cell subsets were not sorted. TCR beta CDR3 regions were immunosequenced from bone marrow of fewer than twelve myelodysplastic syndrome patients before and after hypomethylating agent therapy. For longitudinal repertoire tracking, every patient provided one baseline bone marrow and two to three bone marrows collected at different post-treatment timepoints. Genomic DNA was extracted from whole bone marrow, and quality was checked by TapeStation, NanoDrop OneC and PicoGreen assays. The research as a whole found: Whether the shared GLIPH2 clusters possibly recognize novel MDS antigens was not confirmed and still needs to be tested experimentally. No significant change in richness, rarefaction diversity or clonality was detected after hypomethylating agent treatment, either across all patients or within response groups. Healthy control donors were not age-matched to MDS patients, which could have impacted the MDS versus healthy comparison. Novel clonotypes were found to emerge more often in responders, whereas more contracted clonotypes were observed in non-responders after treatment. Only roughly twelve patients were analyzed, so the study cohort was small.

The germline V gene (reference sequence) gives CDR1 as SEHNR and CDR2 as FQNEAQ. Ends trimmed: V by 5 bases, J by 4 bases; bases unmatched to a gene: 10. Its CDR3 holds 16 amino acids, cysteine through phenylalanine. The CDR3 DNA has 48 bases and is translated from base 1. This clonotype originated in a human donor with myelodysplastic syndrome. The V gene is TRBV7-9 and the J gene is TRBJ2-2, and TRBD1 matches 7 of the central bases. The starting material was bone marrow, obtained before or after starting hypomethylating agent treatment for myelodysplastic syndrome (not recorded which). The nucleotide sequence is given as TGTGCCAGCAGCAAACAGGGGTTAGGGAGCACCGGGGAGCTGTTTTTT. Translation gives CASSKQGLGSTGELFF.